What follows describes a single T cell receptor beta chain. Its specificity is unknown. This sample is drawn from a study of cytomegalovirus exposure and HLA in healthy donors. The germline CDR1 and CDR2 sequences are MNHEY and SVGAGI. V lost 3 bases, J lost 6 bases, and 15 bases lay in between. CDR3 length equals 16 residues. Study-wide points: The dataset shows that most TCR sequences were rare, while some public TCRs occurred in many donors.

Both 60 Vbeta primers and 13 Jbeta primers went into the PCR. Here immunoSEQ multiplex PCR was the method, and the copy in TCRdb shows in-frame clones only, minus some. Here the sample spans tens of thousands of clones, roughly 60% being singletons. The chain couples TRBV6-5 to TRBJ1-6; a weak D match, TRBD1 (6 bases). This TCR derives from a boy younger than 18 in good health and CMV-seropositive. Sequenced material: PBMCs. CDR3 sequence reads: CASSYPQGRSNSPLHF. The CDR3 region has the DNA TGTGCCAGCAGTTATCCGCAGGGGCGAAGTAATTCACCCCTCCACTTT.